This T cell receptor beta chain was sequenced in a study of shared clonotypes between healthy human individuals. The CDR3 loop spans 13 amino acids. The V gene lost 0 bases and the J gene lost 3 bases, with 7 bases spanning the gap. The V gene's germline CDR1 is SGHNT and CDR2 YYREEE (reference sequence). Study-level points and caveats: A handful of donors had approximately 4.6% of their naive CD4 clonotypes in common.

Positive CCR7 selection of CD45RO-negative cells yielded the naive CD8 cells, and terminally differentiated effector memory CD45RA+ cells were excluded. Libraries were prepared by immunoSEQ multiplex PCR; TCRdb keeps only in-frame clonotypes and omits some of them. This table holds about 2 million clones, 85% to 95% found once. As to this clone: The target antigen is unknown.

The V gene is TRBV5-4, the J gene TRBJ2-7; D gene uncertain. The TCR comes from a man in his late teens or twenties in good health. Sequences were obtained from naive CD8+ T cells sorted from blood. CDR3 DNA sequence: TGTGCCAGCAGCTTGGGCCCTCACTACGAGCAGTACTTC. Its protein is CASSLGPHYEQYF.